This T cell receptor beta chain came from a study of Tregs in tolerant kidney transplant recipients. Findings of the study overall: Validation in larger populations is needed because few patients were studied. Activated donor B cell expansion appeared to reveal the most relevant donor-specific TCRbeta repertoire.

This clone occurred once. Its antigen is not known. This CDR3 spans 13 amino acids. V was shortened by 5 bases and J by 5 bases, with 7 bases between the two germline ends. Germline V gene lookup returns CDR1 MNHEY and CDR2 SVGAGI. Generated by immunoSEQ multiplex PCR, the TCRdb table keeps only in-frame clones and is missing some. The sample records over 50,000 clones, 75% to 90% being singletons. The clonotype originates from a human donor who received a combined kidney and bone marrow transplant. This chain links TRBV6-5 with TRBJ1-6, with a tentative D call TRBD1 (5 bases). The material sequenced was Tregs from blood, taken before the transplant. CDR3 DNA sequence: TGTGCCAGCAGTGGGACGGATAATTCACCCCTCCACTTT. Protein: CASSGTDNSPLHF.